This T cell receptor (beta chain) was retrieved from a study of neurological immune-mediated disorders. The CDR3 covers 12 residues. The germline V gene has CDR1 DFQATT and CDR2 SNEGSKA (reference sequence). The V and J ends lost 1 base and 1 base respectively, with 4 bases between them. A total of 2 million PBMCs stored at -80 degrees C provided the unsorted libraries. In each sequencing run, over 160 million TCR-beta sequences were generated from 15-18 subjects. TCRdb re-called the 5' RACE reads through MiXCR, storing one row per CDR3 protein. This table has roughly 88,000 distinct CDR3 sequences, around 3.5% appearing once. This clonotype was counted at least ten times.

The sequence derives from a woman aged 50 to 60 with multiple sclerosis. Sample: PBMCs. The rearrangement joins TRBV20-1 to TRBJ2-5; D uncertain. The CDR3 loop is CSARGIQETQYF. In DNA form, the CDR3 reads TGCAGTGCTAGAGGGATCCAAGAGACCCAGTACTTC.